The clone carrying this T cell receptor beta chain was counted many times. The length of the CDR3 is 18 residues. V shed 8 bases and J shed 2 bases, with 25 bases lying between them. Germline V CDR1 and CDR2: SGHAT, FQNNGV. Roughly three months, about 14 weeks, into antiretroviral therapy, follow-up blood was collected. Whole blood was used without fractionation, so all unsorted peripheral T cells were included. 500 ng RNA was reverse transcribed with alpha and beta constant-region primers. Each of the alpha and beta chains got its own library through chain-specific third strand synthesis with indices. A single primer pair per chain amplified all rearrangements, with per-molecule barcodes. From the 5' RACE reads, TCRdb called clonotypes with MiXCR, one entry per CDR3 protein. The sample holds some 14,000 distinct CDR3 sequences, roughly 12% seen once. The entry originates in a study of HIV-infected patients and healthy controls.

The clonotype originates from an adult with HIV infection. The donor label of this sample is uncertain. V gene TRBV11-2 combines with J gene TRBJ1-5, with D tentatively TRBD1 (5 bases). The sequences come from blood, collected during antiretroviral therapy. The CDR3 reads CASPLSLMGGEGNQPQHF. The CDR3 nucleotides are TGTGCCAGCCCCCTATCTTTGATGGGGGGTGAGGGCAATCAGCCCCAGCATTTT. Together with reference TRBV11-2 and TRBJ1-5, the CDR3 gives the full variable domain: EAGVAQSPRYKIIEKRQSVAFWCNPISGHATLYWYQQILGQGPKLLIQFQNNGVVDDSQLPKDRFSAERLKGVDSTLKIQPAKLEDSAVYLCASPLSLMGGEGNQPQHFGDGTRLSIL.